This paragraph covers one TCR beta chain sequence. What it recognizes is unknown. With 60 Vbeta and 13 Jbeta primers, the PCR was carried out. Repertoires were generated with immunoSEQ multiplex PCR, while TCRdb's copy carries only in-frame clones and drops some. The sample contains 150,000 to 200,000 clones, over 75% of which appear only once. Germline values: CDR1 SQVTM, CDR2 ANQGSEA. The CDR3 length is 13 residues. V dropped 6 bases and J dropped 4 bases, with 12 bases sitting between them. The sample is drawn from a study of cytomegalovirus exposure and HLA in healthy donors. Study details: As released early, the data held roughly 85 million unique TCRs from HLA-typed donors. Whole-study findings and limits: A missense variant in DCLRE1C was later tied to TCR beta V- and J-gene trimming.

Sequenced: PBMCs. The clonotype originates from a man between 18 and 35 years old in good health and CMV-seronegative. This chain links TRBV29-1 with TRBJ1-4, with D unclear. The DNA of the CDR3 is TGCAGCGTAGACCGTGGAGGTAATGAAAAACTGTTTTTT. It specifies CSVDRGGNEKLFF.